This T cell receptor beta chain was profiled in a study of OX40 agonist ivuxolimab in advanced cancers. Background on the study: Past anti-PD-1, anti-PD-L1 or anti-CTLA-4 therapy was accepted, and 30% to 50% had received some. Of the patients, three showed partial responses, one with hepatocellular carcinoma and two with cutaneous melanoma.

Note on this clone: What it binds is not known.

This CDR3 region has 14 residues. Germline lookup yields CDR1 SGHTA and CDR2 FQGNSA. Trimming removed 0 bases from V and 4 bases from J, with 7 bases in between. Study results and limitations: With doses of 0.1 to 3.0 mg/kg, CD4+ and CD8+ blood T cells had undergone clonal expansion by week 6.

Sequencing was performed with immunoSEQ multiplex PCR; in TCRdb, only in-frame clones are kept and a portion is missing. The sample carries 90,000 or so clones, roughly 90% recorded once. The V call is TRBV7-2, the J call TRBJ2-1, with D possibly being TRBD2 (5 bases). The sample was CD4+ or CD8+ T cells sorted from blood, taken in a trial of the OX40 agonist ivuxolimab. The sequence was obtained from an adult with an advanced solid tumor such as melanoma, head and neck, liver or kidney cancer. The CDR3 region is CASSLAGEYNEQFF. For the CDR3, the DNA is TGTGCCAGCAGCTTAGCGGGAGAATACAATGAGCAGTTCTTC.